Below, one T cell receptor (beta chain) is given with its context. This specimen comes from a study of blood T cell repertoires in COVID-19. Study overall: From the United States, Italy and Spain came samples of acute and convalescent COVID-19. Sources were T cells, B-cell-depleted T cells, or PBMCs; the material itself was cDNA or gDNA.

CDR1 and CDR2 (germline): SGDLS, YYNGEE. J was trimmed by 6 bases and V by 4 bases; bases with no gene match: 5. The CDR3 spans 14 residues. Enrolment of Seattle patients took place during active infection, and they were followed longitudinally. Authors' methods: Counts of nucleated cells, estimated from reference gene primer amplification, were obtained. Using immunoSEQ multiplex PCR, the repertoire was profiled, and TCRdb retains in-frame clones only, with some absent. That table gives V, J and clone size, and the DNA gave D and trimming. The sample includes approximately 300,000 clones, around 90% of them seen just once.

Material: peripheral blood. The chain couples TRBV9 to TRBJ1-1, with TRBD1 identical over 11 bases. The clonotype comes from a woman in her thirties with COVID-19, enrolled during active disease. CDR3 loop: CASSPGQGAAEAFF. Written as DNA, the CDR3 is TGTGCCAGCAGCCCCGGACAGGGGGCCGCTGAAGCTTTCTTT.